This note documents a single T cell receptor beta chain sequence. What it binds is not known. The record originates from a study of T cell repertoires in ileal Crohn's disease. Overall study: Thiopurines (around 11) or anti-TNF agents (roughly 17) were given postoperatively to about half. Study-wide points: Every patient over 26.8% clonality showed endoscopic recurrence.

Unmatched junction bases numbered 9, after V lost 8 bases and J lost 6 bases. The germline CDR1 and CDR2 sequences are MDHEN and SYDVKM. The CDR3 loop spans 13 amino acids. The method was immunoSEQ multiplex PCR; TCRdb's version includes in-frame clones alone and lacks a portion of them. In the table there are about 3,900 clones, under 80% of which are singletons. Time point indicated: neoterminal ileum biopsy at postoperative endoscopy, about 6 months after surgery. Patients were adults with ileal or ileocolonic Crohn's disease needing resection. The chain is built from TRBV28 and TRBJ2-7, with TRBD2 matching 8 bases. The TCR was taken from an adult with Crohn's disease. Specimen: ileal tissue. This CDR3 is CASGGGPGSEQYF. CDR3 coding DNA: TGTGCCAGCGGCGGGGGGCCGGGCTCCGAGCAGTACTTC.